A single sample gave rise to the 8 T cell receptor beta chains below, sequenced in a study of post-analysis software for immune sequencing data. The study's findings and limits: Five or six TRBV segments were significantly more frequent in patients than in controls. TRBV5-6, TRBV5-1 and TRBV20-1 were among these segments.

The authors incorporated unique molecular identifiers into the TCR beta cDNA libraries. One entry per CDR3 protein results from TCRdb running MiXCR on the PCR reads. The sample has fewer than 600,000 distinct CDR3 sequences, under 55% seen once; the top ten hold over 10%. The antigens these receptors bind are not known. The sequenced sample consisted of blood. These receptors came from a girl aged 5-17 years with multiple sclerosis.

CDR3 DNA sequence: TGTGCCAGTAGTAGCTCCGGGACAGGGGAAATGGAGCAGTACTTC. It translates to CASSSSGTGEMEQYF. V gene TRBV19 combines with J gene TRBJ2-7; 10 bases are shared with TRBD1. The CDR3 runs 15 residues. The V segment lost 4 bases and the J segment 7 bases; nucleotides outside the gene matches: 10. Germline CDR1 LNHDA, CDR2 SQIVND (reference sequence).

This sequence joins TRBV4-1 and TRBJ2-7; D gene ambiguous. The CDR3 spans 13 residues. V lost 1 base and J 5 bases, leaving 9 bases between the germline ends. Germline V gene sequence: CDR1 MGHRA, CDR2 YSYEKL. Here the CDR3 reads CASSQVGEDEQYF. Written as DNA, the CDR3 is TGCGCCAGCAGCCAAGTCGGAGAAGACGAGCAGTACTTC.

V gene TRBV20-1 combines with J gene TRBJ1-5; D possibly corresponds to TRBD1 (5 bases). Deletions cut 1 base from V and 5 bases from J, with 18 bases between. The CDR3 spans 16 residues. From germline, CDR1 is DFQATT and CDR2 SNEGSKA (reference sequence). The CDR3 nucleotides are TGCAGTGCTAGAGGGCGGTGGGCAGGGATTGATCAGCCCCAGCATTTT. Translated: CSARGRWAGIDQPQHF.

The rearrangement joins TRBV5-1 to TRBJ2-1, with TRBD2 identical over 13 bases. The V segment lost 4 bases and the J segment 9 bases; nucleotides outside the gene matches: 10. Germline CDR1 reads SGHRS; CDR2 reads YFSETQ. The CDR3 runs to 16 residues. CDR3 sequence reads: CASSPEVLAGGIEQFF. The CDR3, as DNA: TGCGCCAGCAGCCCGGAGGTACTAGCGGGAGGGATTGAGCAGTTCTTC.

This clonotype was picked up a small number of times. The chain uses TRBV28 and TRBJ2-1; D not certain. Germline V lookup: CDR1 MDHEN, CDR2 SYDVKM. The CDR3 covers 16 residues. V lost 5 bases and J lost 0, with 14 bases in between. The CDR3 DNA follows: TGTGCCAGCAGTACTTTGGCGGCCAGCTCCTACAATGAGCAGTTCTTC. Its protein is CASSTLAASSYNEQFF. The full variable domain, its missing parts supplied by reference TRBV28 and TRBJ2-1, is DVKVTQSSRYLVKRTGEKVFLECVQDMDHENMFWYRQDPGLGLRLIYFSYDVKMKEKGDIPEGYSVSREKKERFSLILESASTNQTSMYLCASSTLAASSYNEQFFGPGTRLTVL.

The chain carries TRBV29-1 and TRBJ2-4, with D possibly being TRBD2 (6 bases). CDR1 is SQVTM, CDR2 ANQGSEA, per germline. The V and J ends lost 8 bases and 13 bases respectively, with 30 bases between them. The CDR3 spans 15 residues. CDR3 in DNA: TGCAGCTTGGGGGGAGCGCCTAGCTCCTACAATGAGCAGTACTTC. It specifies CSLGGAPSSYNEQYF.

This sequence joins TRBV29-1 and TRBJ2-1; D gene ambiguous. CDR1 and CDR2 from the germline V gene are SQVTM and ANQGSEA. This CDR3 region has 13 residues. Between the trimmed V and J ends, which lost 6 bases and 0 bases, there was a span of 9 bases. In DNA, the CDR3 is TGCAGCGTCGCCCTAGACTCCTACAATGAGCAGTTCTTC. It yields the protein CSVALDSYNEQFF.

The chain carries TRBV6-6 and TRBJ2-7; D unresolved. CDR3 length equals 12 residues. Trimming removed 8 bases at V and 6 bases at J, with 14 bases between. Per germline, CDR1 MNHNY and CDR2 SVGAGI (reference sequence). The CDR3, as DNA: TGTGCCAGCTCGTACAGATCCCTCGAGCAGTACTTC. Protein: CASSYRSLEQYF.